A selection of T cell receptor beta chains follows, all from one sample in a study of blood T cell repertoires in COVID-19. Here immunoSEQ multiplex PCR was the method, and the copy in TCRdb shows in-frame clones only, minus some. The table shows 250,000 or so clones, with around nine tenths occurring only once. Sequencing was performed on peripheral blood. These receptors were collected from a man in his forties with active or convalescent COVID-19. Both conserved end residues are trimmed from each CDR3. Fields, in order: V gene, clone size, CDR3 length, CDR3 protein. Clone size is not always given. Where it is, it says once, few, many or a class for expanded clones.

TRBV5-1,once,12,ASSSGILNTEAF
TRBV2,NA,11,AGGTGRASGYT
TRBV12-5,few,14,ASGFELRGGQETQY
TRBV15,NA,12,ATTEDRLADTQY
TRBV7-9,NA,13,ASSPGQGLIDEQF
TRBV7-9,NA,13,ASSPGTVDNSPLH
TRBV5-4,NA,12,ASSSTGGGETQY
TRBV20-1,NA,14,SASLAGLSRDYGYT
TRBV10-3,NA,12,AISGTVMNTEAF
TRBV27,NA,13,ASSLTGQDYYGYT
TRBV28,NA,12,ATLLQDEDQPQH
TRBV6-5,NA,13,ASRAGTAFNEKLF
TRBV4-1,NA,11,ASSRQDAYEQY
TRBV29-1,NA,13,SVPAGARGGETQY
TRBV28,few,9,ASSLYRAPT
TRBV7-3,NA,10,ASSPVTGQQF
TRBV4-1,NA,12,ASSQPTGTTPLH
TRBV7-9,NA,10,ASSLAQGEAF
TRBV24-1,NA,12,ATSDTSRGQTQY
TRBV6-5,NA,11,ASSYKGAYGYT
TRBV19,NA,13,ASRGQGRVTGELF
TRBV2,NA,12,ASSESGGDQPQH
TRBV29-1,NA,11,SARGQNTGELF
TRBV7-9,NA,12,ASNGPGQGARAF
TRBV5-1,NA,12,ASSQPARAGELF
TRBV6-5,NA,10,ASGRGFEKLF
TRBV21-1,NA,17,ASSRRGQGRTSPNEKLF
TRBV5-1,NA,15,ASSSTSSGLANYGYT
TRBV28,NA,9,ASSSRSPLH
TRBV7-3,once,14,ASSCAGTTRTLEQY
TRBV7-6,NA,14,ASSPRSGGDADTQY
TRBV11-2,NA,13,ASSPGLAAYNEQF
TRBV10-3,NA,12,AISIDRGWAEAF
TRBV6-5,NA,12,ASRGDRVGTEAF
TRBV15,NA,17,ATSPWGPASGGAKGELF
TRBV2,NA,10,ATQGVDTEAF
TRBV5-1,few,12,ASSLGSSNQPQH
TRBV2,NA,13,ASRRTVATNEKLF
TRBV21-1,NA,10,ATAGQGGKLF
TRBV30,NA,11,AFNRDPNTEAF
TRBV28,NA,14,ASRPMERTGGNTIY
TRBV7-3,NA,14,ASSHGGLSNTGELF
TRBV5-1,NA,11,ASSRDAGYEQY
TRBV14,NA,14,ASSQGPSGNTGELF
TRBV5-5,NA,13,ASTRTRDSSYGYT
TRBV6-6,NA,11,ASSWDSDTEAF
TRBV23-1,once,14,ASSQSGDRALYEQY
TRBV2,NA,13,ASVRDRSSGNTIY
TRBV4-1,NA,13,ASSQVPSGQETQY
TRBV11-2,NA,15,ASSFVSPDSPYYGYT
TRBV11-2,NA,12,ASSYRKDSLEAF